This TCR beta chain was captured by sequencing in a study of T cell responses to AZD1222 COVID-19 vaccine. Germline CDR1 reads LNHDA; CDR2 reads SQIVND (reference sequence). The CDR3 is 12 residues long. Trimming cost V 8 bases and J 9 bases; bases outside gene matches: 7. Clones were sequenced by immunoSEQ multiplex PCR, and TCRdb holds only the in-frame ones, with some missing. The sample has 80,000 to 100,000 clones, around nine tenths seen once; the top ten hold around a tenth. A remark on this clone: Its antigen is not identified.

General study findings and limits: Increases in Spike-specific TCR breadth and depth were seen after two AZD1222 doses. Only after the peak T cell response were repertoires sampled.

This clonotype was obtained from an adult who received the AZD1222 COVID-19 vaccine. The sequencing here drew on peripheral blood, taken 28 days after the second AZD1222 dose. V usage is TRBV19 and J usage is TRBJ2-1, with 7 bases identical to TRBD1. CDR3 amino acids: CASDDRAGEQFF. The CDR3 DNA follows: TGTGCCAGTGACGACAGGGCAGGTGAGCAGTTCTTC. The whole variable domain, remainder taken from reference TRBV19 and TRBJ2-1, is DGGITQSPKYLFRKEGQNVTLSCEQNLNHDAMYWYRQDPGQGLRLIYYSQIVNDFQKGDIAEGYSVSREKKESFPLTVTSAQKNPTAFYLCASDDRAGEQFFGPGTRLTVL.